Below, one T cell receptor (beta chain) is given with its context. This clone occurred once. What this receptor recognizes is not known. No much larger clonotype is one base removed from it; base qualities were not supplied. As encoded in the germline V gene, CDR1 is SGHAT while CDR2 is FQNNGV. The CDR3 contains 15 residues, cysteine and phenylalanine counted. Only CDR3 DNA remains: 45 bases, in frame from the first base. V is cut by 5 bases and J by 3 bases, and the space between the germline ends is 13 bases. TCR libraries were generated with the immunoSEQ multiplex PCR assay, using TCR-beta and/or TCR-alpha/delta assays for each sample. The amplified TCR libraries were sequenced on the Illumina high-throughput platform. The source study handled its data this way. Clustering and dimensionality reduction relied on pairwise TCRdist distances among GMM-specific receptors from T cells that were either sorted ex vivo or expanded in vitro. Each clinical repertoire was assigned a mean NN-distance score, defined as the average TCRdist to the nearest 10% of tetramer-positive reference sequences. GEM TCR motif frequency was computed as the fraction of unique TCRs matching known GEM sequences by V/J usage and CDR3 length. Linear discriminant analysis with leave-one-out cross-validation, implemented in scikit-learn, was used to classify active tuberculosis. The table comes from immuneACCESS by way of TCRdb, which keeps in-frame sequences with V and J called. Part of the clones is missing from these tables; in studies checked, under half for an unresolved V gene and the rest for unknown reasons. That table supplies the V and J calls and clone size; D and trimming were determined from the DNA. Recorded for this sample are about 43,000 clones; about 95% of them occurred a single time. The ten largest clones add up to 3% to 4% of the sample.

This entry comes from a study of T cells in tuberculosis (dated by TCRdb to 2016 to 2018). Notes on the research overall: In the study, CD1B tetramers and high-throughput TCR immunosequencing were combined to characterize T cells specific for the mycobacterial lipid antigen glucose monomycolate (GMM). IGRA-negative adolescents, IGRA-positive adolescents with latent tuberculosis and adults with active tuberculosis, about 9 per group, were compared in a South African clinical cohort. General study outcomes and caveats: With the diverse GMM-specific repertoire as input, a classifier achieved 85% to 90% accuracy (AUROC roughly 0.88), whereas GEM motif frequencies as input gave around 69% accuracy. The smaller NN-distances in active tuberculosis patients were driven in part by shorter CDR3-alpha lengths, while the difference seen for TCR-beta was not statistically significant. Compared with IGRA-negative controls, TCR-alpha repertoires from active tuberculosis had smaller mean NN-distances to GMM-specific TCRs, which suggests that these TCRs underwent clonal expansion. Clinical samples were selected based on the availability of cryopreserved specimens, with adults included as active tuberculosis cases and adolescents included as controls.

At study entry, a tuberculin skin test and the QuantiFERON-TB GOLD In-Tube IGRA were used to screen adolescents for latent tuberculosis infection. Immunosequencing of unsorted cryopreserved PBMC covered, on average, around 100,000 T cells per clinical donor. Eleven high schools in the Worcester region of the Western Cape, South Africa, served as enrollment sites for adolescents aged 12 to 18 years. Some 10 M. tuberculosis-infected and around ten uninfected adolescents were selected with matching for age and sex. Adolescent PBMC were isolated from freshly drawn heparinized blood by density centrifugation and cryopreserved.

The chain joins TRBV11-2 to TRBJ1-4; the D segment cannot be called with confidence. The sequenced material came from PBMCs. This sequence was found in a donor aged 10 to 29 with latent tuberculosis or without tuberculosis infection. The sequenced DNA is TGTGCCAGCAGCCCTAGGGAGTTATCTAATGAAAAACTGTTTTTT. It encodes CASSPRELSNEKLFF.